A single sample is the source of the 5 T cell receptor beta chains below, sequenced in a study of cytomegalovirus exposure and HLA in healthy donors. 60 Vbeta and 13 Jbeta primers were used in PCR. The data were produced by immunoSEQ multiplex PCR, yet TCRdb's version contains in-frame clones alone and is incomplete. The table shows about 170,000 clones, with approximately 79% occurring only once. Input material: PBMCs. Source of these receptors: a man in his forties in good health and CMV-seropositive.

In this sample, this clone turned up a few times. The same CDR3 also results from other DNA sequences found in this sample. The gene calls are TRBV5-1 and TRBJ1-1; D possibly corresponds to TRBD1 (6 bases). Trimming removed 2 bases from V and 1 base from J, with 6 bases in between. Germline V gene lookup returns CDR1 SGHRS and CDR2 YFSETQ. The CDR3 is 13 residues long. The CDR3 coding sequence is TGCGCCAGCAGCTTAGGGGGGAACACTGAAGCTTTCTTT. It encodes CASSLGGNTEAFF.

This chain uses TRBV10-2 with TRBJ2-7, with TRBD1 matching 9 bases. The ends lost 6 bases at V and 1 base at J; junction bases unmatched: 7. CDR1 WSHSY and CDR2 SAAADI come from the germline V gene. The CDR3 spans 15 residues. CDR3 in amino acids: CASSEPGQGSYEQYF. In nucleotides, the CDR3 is TGCGCCAGCAGCGAACCGGGACAGGGTTCCTACGAGCAGTACTTC.

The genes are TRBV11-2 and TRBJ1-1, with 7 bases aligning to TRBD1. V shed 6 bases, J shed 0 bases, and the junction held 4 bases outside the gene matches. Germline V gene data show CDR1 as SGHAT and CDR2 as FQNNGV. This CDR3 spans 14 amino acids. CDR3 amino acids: CASRPGTVNTEAFF. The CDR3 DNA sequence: TGTGCCAGCAGACCCGGGACAGTGAACACTGAAGCTTTCTTT. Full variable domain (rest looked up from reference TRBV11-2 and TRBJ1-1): EAGVAQSPRYKIIEKRQSVAFWCNPISGHATLYWYQQILGQGPKLLIQFQNNGVVDDSQLPKDRFSAERLKGVDSTLKIQPAKLEDSAVYLCASRPGTVNTEAFFGQGTRLTVV.

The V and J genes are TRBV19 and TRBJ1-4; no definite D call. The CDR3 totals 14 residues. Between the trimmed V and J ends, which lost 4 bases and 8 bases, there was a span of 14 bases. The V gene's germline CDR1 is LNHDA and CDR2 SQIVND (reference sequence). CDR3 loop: CASSRSQSWEKLFF. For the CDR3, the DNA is TGTGCCAGTAGTAGGTCACAGTCTTGGGAAAAACTGTTTTTT.

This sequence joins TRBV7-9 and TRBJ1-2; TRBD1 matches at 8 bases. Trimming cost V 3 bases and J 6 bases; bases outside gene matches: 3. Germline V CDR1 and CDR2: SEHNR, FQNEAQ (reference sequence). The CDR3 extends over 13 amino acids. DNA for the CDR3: TGTGCCAGCAGCTTCGACAGGGGTGATGGCTACACCTTC. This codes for CASSFDRGDGYTF. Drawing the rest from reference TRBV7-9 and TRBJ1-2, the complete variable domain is DTGVSQNPRHKITKRGQNVTFRCDPISEHNRLYWYRQTLGQGPEFLTYFQNEAQLEKSRLLSDRFSAERPKGSFSTLEIQRTEQGDSAMYLCASSFDRGDGYTFGSGTRLTVV.